Below, 9 T cell receptor beta chains from the same sample are listed, as sequenced in a study of blood T cell repertoires in COVID-19. Method: immunoSEQ multiplex PCR; TCRdb's copy keeps in-frame clones and lacks some. The sample records roughly 220,000 clones, 75% to 90% being singletons. Sequencing used PBMCs or T cells enriched from blood (not recorded which). Receptors were obtained from a woman under 30 in a cohort exposed to, infected with or recovered from COVID-19 (not recorded which).

This rearrangement joins TRBV15 to TRBJ1-2; tentative D call: TRBD1 (5 bases). The germline V gene encodes CDR1 LNHNV and CDR2 YYDKDF (reference sequence). CDR3 size: 16 residues. Trimming left V 2 bases short and J 6 bases short, with 19 bases between. CDR3 residues: CATSRSVRAGSDGYTF. The CDR3 DNA reads TGTGCCACCAGCAGAAGTGTCAGGGCCGGATCCGATGGCTACACCTTC.

This sequence joins TRBV10-1 and TRBJ2-1; the match to TRBD1 covers 10 bases. V lost 4 bases to trimming and J lost 9 bases; unmatched junction nucleotides: 3. The CDR3 contains 13 residues. Germline V CDR1 and CDR2: WNHNN, SYGVQD (reference sequence). In DNA, the CDR3 is TGCGCCAGCAGTGGGGACAGGGGCGGTGAGCAGTTCTTC. This codes for CASSGDRGGEQFF.

The chain has TRBV6-5 and TRBJ2-2, with TRBD1 as a possible D gene (5 bases). The CDR3 sequence is 15 residues long. Germline loops: CDR1 MNHEY, CDR2 SVGAGI. Trimming removed 2 bases at V and 5 bases at J, with 12 bases between. CDR3 loop: CASSYTQVGTGELFF. CDR3 DNA sequence: TGTGCCAGCAGTTACACACAGGTGGGGACCGGGGAGCTGTTTTTT.

The chain joins TRBV19 to TRBJ1-1; a possible D gene is TRBD1 (6 bases). There are 13 residues in the CDR3. The germline V and J ends were trimmed by 3 bases and 5 bases, with 10 bases remaining between them. CDR1 LNHDA and CDR2 SQIVND come from the germline V gene (reference sequence). The CDR3 sequence: CASSITGLTEAFF. CDR3 nucleotide sequence: TGTGCCAGTAGTATTACAGGGTTGACTGAAGCTTTCTTT.

The V gene is TRBV30, the J gene TRBJ2-7; D gene unclear. The CDR3 has 13 residues. Looked up from germline, CDR1 is GTSNPN and CDR2 is SVGIG (reference sequence). V was trimmed by 0 bases and J by 1 base, leaving 7 bases between them. In nucleotides, the CDR3 is TGTGCCTGGAGTGTGTCTTCTTCCTACGAGCAGTACTTC. It codes for CAWSVSSSYEQYF.

V usage is TRBV24-1 and J usage is TRBJ1-3; 10 nucleotides match TRBD1. V lost 3 bases, J lost 9 bases, and 10 bases stayed unmatched. The CDR3 sequence is 16 residues long. CDR1 and CDR2 (germline): KGHDR, SFDVKD. CDR3 residues: CATSDKTPGQGSTIYF. CDR3 bases: TGTGCCACCAGTGATAAAACCCCGGGACAGGGGTCCACCATATATTTT.

The V call is TRBV2, the J call TRBJ1-3, with a tentative D call TRBD1 (6 bases). Germline V gene sequence: CDR1 SNHLY, CDR2 FYNNEI. Between the trimmed V and J ends, which lost 11 bases and 4 bases, there was a span of 15 bases. The CDR3 spans 13 residues. The DNA of the CDR3 is TGTGCCGGAACAGGGATGGCAGGAAACACCATATATTTT. Translating it yields CAGTGMAGNTIYF.

CDR3: CASSMTSGIPLTTYEQYF. The CDR3 DNA is TGTGCCAGTAGTATGACTAGCGGGATCCCACTAACAACCTACGAGCAGTACTTC. The J gene is TRBJ2-7, the V gene TRBV19; 11 nucleotides line up with TRBD2. The germline V gene has CDR1 LNHDA and CDR2 SQIVND (reference sequence). V shed 3 bases, J shed 2 bases, and the junction held 12 bases outside the gene matches. This CDR3 spans 18 amino acids.

The rearrangement links TRBV28 to TRBJ1-5; TRBD1 agrees at 8 bases. The CDR3 runs to 15 residues. V trimming: 6 bases; J trimming: 3 bases; junction bases outside the gene matches: 7. The germline gives CDR1 MDHEN, CDR2 SYDVKM. The CDR3 DNA reads TGTGCCAGCAGGGATACAGGGGGGCACAATCAGCCCCAGCATTTT. It encodes CASRDTGGHNQPQHF.